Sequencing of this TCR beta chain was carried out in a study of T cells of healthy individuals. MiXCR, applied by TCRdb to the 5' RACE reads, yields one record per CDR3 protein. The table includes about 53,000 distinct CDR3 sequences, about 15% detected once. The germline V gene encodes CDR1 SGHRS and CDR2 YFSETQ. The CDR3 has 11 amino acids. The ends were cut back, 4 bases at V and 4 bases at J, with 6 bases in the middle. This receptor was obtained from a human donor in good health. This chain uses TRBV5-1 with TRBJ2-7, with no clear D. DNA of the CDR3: TGCGCCAGCAGCACTACTTACGAGCAGTACTTC. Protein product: CASSTTYEQYF. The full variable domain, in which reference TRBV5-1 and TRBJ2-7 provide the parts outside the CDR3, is KAGVTQTPRYLIKTRGQQVTLSCSPISGHRSVSWYQQTPGQGLQFLFEYFSETQRNKGNFPGRFSGRQFSNSRSEMNVSTLELGDSALYLCASSTTYEQYFGPGTRLTVT.